The present TCR beta chain was sequenced within a study of cytomegalovirus exposure and HLA in healthy donors. Whole-study findings and limits: Cytomegalovirus status, reportedly, was diagnosed with high specificity and sensitivity by the classifier. Researchers catalogued about 150 TCR beta chains as cytomegalovirus-associated.

This clone turned up a few times. Antigen: not known. Donors had nominal health at sampling but likely had unrecorded immune exposures. Trimming removed 7 bases from V and 6 bases from J, with 13 bases in between. From germline, CDR1 is MNHEY and CDR2 SVGAGI. This CDR3 has 13 amino acids. Both 60 Vbeta primers and 13 Jbeta primers went into the PCR. Sequenced by immunoSEQ multiplex PCR; TCRdb stores in-frame clones only, minus some. Of roughly 100,000 clones listed, over 65% are singletons. The TCR comes from a human donor in good health. Sequenced sample: PBMCs. The genes are TRBV6-5 and TRBJ2-4, with a tentative D call TRBD2 (5 bases). The CDR3 DNA is TGTGCCAGCACCCACCCGGGAAGAAACATTCAGTACTTC. Translating gives CASTHPGRNIQYF.